The 27 T cell receptor beta chains below all came from one sample that was sequenced in a study of blood T cell repertoires in COVID-19. Sequencing was performed with immunoSEQ multiplex PCR; in TCRdb, only in-frame clones are kept and a portion is missing. The sample yields approximately 100,000 clones, about 89% seen once. The sequenced sample consisted of peripheral blood. The receptor set was obtained from a man aged 55 to 70 with acute or convalescent COVID-19.

V gene TRBV6-2 or TRBV6-3 combines with J gene TRBJ2-7; D is possibly TRBD2 (6 bases). The germline V gene has CDR1 MNHEY and CDR2 SVGEGT. The CDR3 totals 14 residues. Trimming shortened V by 0 bases and J by 2 bases, and 8 bases separated the two germline ends. The DNA of the CDR3 is TGTGCCAGCAGTTACTCGCGACTAGCCTACGAGCAGTACTTC. Protein sequence: CASSYSRLAYEQYF.

This chain links TRBV2 with TRBJ2-6; weak D call: TRBD1 (6 bases). V was cut by 8 bases and J by 0 bases, with 17 bases left in between. From germline, CDR1 is SNHLY and CDR2 FYNNEI. The CDR3 runs to 17 residues. The CDR3 is CASYQGQEASGANVLTF. The CDR3 bases are TGTGCCAGCTACCAGGGGCAGGAAGCCTCTGGGGCCAACGTCCTGACTTTC.

J is TRBJ1-3 and V is TRBV30, with D tentatively TRBD1 (5 bases). The CDR3 covers 10 residues. Germline lookup yields CDR1 GTSNPN and CDR2 SVGIG (reference sequence). Trimming took 5 bases from V and 7 from J, leaving 6 bases between them. Written as DNA, the CDR3 is TGTGCCTGGTCAGGGAACACCATATATTTT. This sequence encodes CAWSGNTIYF.

The chain carries TRBV4-1 and TRBJ2-2; D is unclear. Germline CDR1 MGHRA, CDR2 YSYEKL. This CDR3 comprises 20 residues. The germline V and J ends were trimmed by 5 bases and 2 bases, with 27 bases remaining between them. The CDR3 reads CASSGAPSYNLVRNTGELFF. In DNA form, the CDR3 reads TGCGCCAGCAGCGGAGCCCCAAGCTATAACCTCGTCCGAAACACCGGGGAGCTGTTTTTT.

The CDR3 DNA reads TGTGCCAGCTCACCAGACACGGAACGTAACTATGGCTACACCTTC. Its protein product is CASSPDTERNYGYTF. This sequence joins TRBV18 and TRBJ1-2; no definite D call. Trimming stripped 2 bases from V and 1 base from J, with 11 bases between. CDR1 and CDR2 (germline): KGHSH, LQKENI. This CDR3 contains 15 residues. The full variable domain, in which reference TRBV18 and TRBJ1-2 provide the parts outside the CDR3, is NAGVMQNPRHLVRRRGQEARLRCSPMKGHSHVYWYRQLPEEGLKFMVYLQKENIIDESGMPKERFSAEFPKEGPSILRIQQVVRGDSAAYFCASSPDTERNYGYTFGSGTRLTVV.

The chain carries TRBV24-1 and TRBJ1-5; TRBD1 is a possible D gene (5 bases). CDR1 and CDR2 (germline): KGHDR, SFDVKD. V lost 5 bases and J 3 bases, leaving 7 bases between the germline ends. This CDR3 has 13 amino acids. The CDR3 DNA sequence: TGTGCCACCAGTGCAGGGAACAATCAGCCCCAGCATTTT. As protein: CATSAGNNQPQHF.

The chain uses TRBV5-1 and TRBJ1-2; 7 positions agree with TRBD1. Germline V gives CDR1 SGHRS, CDR2 YFSETQ. J was trimmed by 0 bases and V by 2 bases; bases with no gene match: 4. The CDR3 runs to 15 residues. The CDR3 DNA sequence: TGCGCCAGCAGCTTCGGGACAGCAGCTAACTATGGCTACACCTTC. Protein product: CASSFGTAANYGYTF.

This clone appeared once. The CDR3 sequence: CASRAGAVPETQYF. The CDR3 region has the DNA TGTGCCAGCAGAGCGGGGGCTGTCCCAGAGACCCAGTACTTC. This chain connects TRBV27 to TRBJ2-5; 8 bases align to TRBD2. Germline trimming cut 6 bases from V and 4 bases from J; bases unmatched to any gene: 7. Germline assignment: CDR1 MNHEY and CDR2 SMNVEV (reference sequence). CDR3 size: 14 residues.

The chain employs TRBV5-1 and TRBJ1-5; TRBD1 aligns across 8 bases. V dropped 0 bases and J dropped 5; count of bases not matched to a gene: 4. Germline V gives CDR1 SGHRS, CDR2 YFSETQ. CDR3 length equals 15 residues. The CDR3 bases are TGCGCCAGCAGCTTGGACCAGGGGGCGGATCAGCCCCAGCATTTT. Its protein product is CASSLDQGADQPQHF.

This rearrangement joins TRBV29-1 to TRBJ1-2; 11 nucleotides match TRBD1. The germline gives CDR1 SQVTM, CDR2 ANQGSEA. The CDR3 is made up of 15 amino acids. Trimming removed 4 bases from V and 1 base from J; junction bases left unmatched: 5. This chain's CDR3 is CSVGGGTGGNYGYTF. CDR3 sequence (DNA): TGCAGCGTTGGAGGCGGGACAGGGGGTAACTATGGCTACACCTTC.

V is TRBV27 and J is TRBJ2-2; 9 bases map to TRBD1. This CDR3 region has 16 residues. Germline loops: CDR1 MNHEY, CDR2 SMNVEV (reference sequence). J was trimmed by 4 bases and V by 6 bases; bases with no gene match: 9. The CDR3 here is CASRLGTGIRTGELFF. CDR3 bases: TGTGCCAGCAGACTAGGGACAGGGATTCGCACCGGGGAGCTGTTTTTT.

The gene calls are TRBV30 and TRBJ2-5; TRBD1 aligns across 11 bases. From germline, CDR1 is GTSNPN and CDR2 SVGIG (reference sequence). V shed 8 bases, J shed 7 bases, and the junction held 15 bases outside the gene matches. The CDR3 is 15 amino acids. CDR3 protein: CAGDSGQGAVGTQYF. The CDR3 DNA sequence: TGTGCCGGTGATTCTGGACAGGGGGCGGTCGGGACCCAGTACTTC.

The chain recombines TRBV5-1 with TRBJ2-7; tentative D call: TRBD1 (5 bases). The CDR3 totals 13 residues. The V gene's germline CDR1 is SGHRS and CDR2 YFSETQ. V was trimmed by 0 bases and J by 3 bases, leaving 7 bases between them. The CDR3 coding sequence is TGCGCCAGCAGCTTGGGACAGAACTACGAGCAGTACGTC. This codes for CASSLGQNYEQYV.

The chain uses TRBV10-3 and TRBJ2-3; TRBD2 matches at 12 bases. Germline CDR1 is ENHRY and CDR2 is SYGVKD. This CDR3 is built from 15 residues. With 6 bases clipped from V and 3 bases from J, the junction kept 4 bases outside the gene matches. CDR3 protein: CAISILAGGTDTQYF. The CDR3 DNA is TGTGCCATCAGCATACTAGCGGGAGGAACAGATACGCAGTATTTT.

There are a few counts of this clone. V gene TRBV19 combines with J gene TRBJ2-2, with 9 bases fitting TRBD2. The V gene's germline CDR1 is LNHDA and CDR2 SQIVND (reference sequence). This CDR3 is 15 amino acids long. V dropped 5 bases and J dropped 3; count of bases not matched to a gene: 4. The chain's CDR3 is CASSLRLADTGELFF. CDR3 coding DNA: TGTGCCAGTAGTCTAAGACTAGCGGACACCGGGGAGCTGTTTTTT.

V is TRBV5-1 and J is TRBJ1-2, with no clear D. V was trimmed by 6 bases and J by 0 bases, leaving 15 bases between them. The CDR3 has 15 amino acids. The germline V gene has CDR1 SGHRS and CDR2 YFSETQ. DNA for the CDR3: TGCGCCAGCAACCGCCTCGGAGGGACTAACTATGGCTACACCTTC. Protein product: CASNRLGGTNYGYTF.

The chain recombines TRBV24-1 with TRBJ1-5; the D gene is possibly TRBD1 (5 bases). Looked up from germline, CDR1 is KGHDR and CDR2 is SFDVKD. CDR3 size: 14 residues. The ends were cut back, 5 bases at V and 2 bases at J, with 9 bases in the middle. As DNA, the CDR3 is TGTGCCACCAGTGCGCCAGGGCGCAATCAGCCCCAGCATTTT. This sequence encodes CATSAPGRNQPQHF.

Only one count was recorded for this clone. The chain employs TRBV18 and TRBJ2-1, with TRBD2 identical over 7 bases. V lost 3 bases and J lost 7; bases outside the gene matches: 3. The CDR3 is 13 residues long. Per germline, CDR1 KGHSH and CDR2 LQKENI. The CDR3 DNA follows: TGTGCCAGCTCACCTGGGGGAGGGAATGAGCAGTTCTTC. As protein: CASSPGGGNEQFF.

This clone was seen once. CDR3: CASSDDRDSYNEQFF. CDR3 DNA: TGTGCCAGTAGTGACGATCGGGACAGCTACAATGAGCAGTTCTTC. The chain couples TRBV19 to TRBJ2-1; 7 nucleotides align to TRBD1. CDR1 is LNHDA and CDR2 is SQIVND in the germline V gene (reference sequence). The junction had 7 bases not matched to a gene; V was cut back by 5 bases and J by 3 bases. The CDR3 covers 15 residues. The full variable domain, completed using reference TRBV19 and TRBJ2-1, is DGGITQSPKYLFRKEGQNVTLSCEQNLNHDAMYWYRQDPGQGLRLIYYSQIVNDFQKGDIAEGYSVSREKKESFPLTVTSAQKNPTAFYLCASSDDRDSYNEQFFGPGTRLTVL.

This rearrangement joins TRBV6-6 to TRBJ1-5; 10 bases align to TRBD1. The CDR3 is made up of 15 amino acids. Trimming at V came to 1 base and at J to 5 bases, leaving 2 bases not matched to a gene. Germline-derived CDR1 and CDR2 are MNHNY and SVGAGI (reference sequence). CDR3 bases: TGTGCCAGCAGTTACTGGGGGACAGGGGATCAGCCCCAGCATTTT. Translation gives CASSYWGTGDQPQHF.

This chain joins TRBV19 and TRBJ1-1, with a weak D call TRBD1 (6 bases). Germline loops: CDR1 LNHDA, CDR2 SQIVND (reference sequence). This CDR3 is 13 amino acids long. V lost 6 bases and J lost 4, with 12 bases in between. The CDR3 loop is CASSGQRSTEAFF. CDR3 sequence (DNA): TGTGCCAGTAGCGGACAGCGATCCACTGAAGCTTTCTTT.

The V call is TRBV7-9, the J call TRBJ2-5, with 10 bases fitting TRBD1. The germline CDR1 and CDR2 sequences are SEHNR and FQNEAQ (reference sequence). The CDR3 consists of 16 residues. Trimming cost V 4 bases and J 5 bases; bases outside gene matches: 10. The CDR3 DNA reads TGTGCCAGCAGCTGGCGGGTGGGACAGGGGCAGGAGACCCAGTACTTC. It translates to CASSWRVGQGQETQYF.

The CDR3 region has the DNA TGTGCCAGCAGCGAGGCGGGAACAGGGGATGAAAAACTGTTTTTT. Its protein product is CASSEAGTGDEKLFF. This chain joins TRBV5-4 and TRBJ1-4; 7 bases fit TRBD1. Germline V gene lookup returns CDR1 SGHNT and CDR2 YYREEE (reference sequence). This CDR3 is built from 15 residues. Trimming cost V 4 bases and J 6 bases; bases outside gene matches: 9. Based on the CDR3 plus reference TRBV5-4 and TRBJ1-4, the full variable domain is ETGVTQSPTHLIKTRGQQVTLRCSSQSGHNTVSWYQQALGQGPQFIFQYYREEENGRGNFPPRFSGLQFPNYSSELNVNALELDDSALYLCASSEAGTGDEKLFFGSGTQLSVL.

CDR3 in DNA: TGCGCCAGCAGCTCTCGTCGGGGGGGCTCTGGAAACACCATATATTTT. This codes for CASSSRRGGSGNTIYF. The chain has TRBV5-1 and TRBJ1-3, with D perhaps TRBD1 (5 bases). Trimming took off 3 bases at V and 0 bases at J, with 13 bases between the two ends. From germline, CDR1 is SGHRS and CDR2 YFSETQ. The CDR3 loop spans 16 amino acids.

The rearrangement links TRBV9 to TRBJ2-5; D perhaps matches TRBD1 (6 bases). The CDR3 runs 15 residues. The V gene's germline CDR1 is SGDLS and CDR2 YYNGEE. V was shortened by 4 bases and J by 2 bases, with 15 bases between the two germline ends. The CDR3 DNA reads TGTGCCAGCAGCTTAAACCAGGGGCGGCAAGAGACCCAGTACTTC. Translated, it gives CASSLNQGRQETQYF.

Here the CDR3 reads CASSLALADRTDTQYF. CDR3 DNA sequence: TGTGCCAGCAGCTTAGCGCTAGCGGACCGCACAGATACGCAGTATTTT. This chain connects TRBV7-8 to TRBJ2-3; 7 nucleotides match TRBD2. V lost 0 bases to trimming and J lost 1 base; unmatched junction nucleotides: 4. Germline V gene data show CDR1 as SGHVS and CDR2 as FQNEAQ. CDR3 length: 16 amino acids.

The rearrangement joins TRBV25-1 to TRBJ2-1; 11 bases agree with TRBD2. This CDR3 is built from 16 residues. Losses at the gene ends were 5 bases for V and 8 bases for J; bases not matched to a gene: 11. CDR1 is MGHDK and CDR2 is SYGVNS in the germline V gene. CDR3 nucleotide sequence: TGTGCCAGCAGTACAGGGGTAGCGGGAGGGCAGTATGAGCAGTTCTTC. It translates to CASSTGVAGGQYEQFF.